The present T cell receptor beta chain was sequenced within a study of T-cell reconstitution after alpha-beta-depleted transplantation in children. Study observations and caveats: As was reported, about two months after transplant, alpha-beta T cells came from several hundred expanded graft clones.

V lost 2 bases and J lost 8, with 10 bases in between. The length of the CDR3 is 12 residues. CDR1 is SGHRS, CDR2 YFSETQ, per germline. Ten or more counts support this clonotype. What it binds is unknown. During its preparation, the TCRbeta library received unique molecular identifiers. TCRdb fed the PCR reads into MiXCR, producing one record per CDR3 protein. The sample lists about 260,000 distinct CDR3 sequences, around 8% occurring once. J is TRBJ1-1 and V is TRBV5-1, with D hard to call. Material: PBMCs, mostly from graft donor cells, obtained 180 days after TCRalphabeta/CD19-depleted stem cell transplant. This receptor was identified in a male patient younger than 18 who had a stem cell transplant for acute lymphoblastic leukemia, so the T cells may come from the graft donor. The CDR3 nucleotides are TGCGCCAGCAGCTTCGGGATCGAGGAAGCTTTCTTT. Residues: CASSFGIEEAFF.